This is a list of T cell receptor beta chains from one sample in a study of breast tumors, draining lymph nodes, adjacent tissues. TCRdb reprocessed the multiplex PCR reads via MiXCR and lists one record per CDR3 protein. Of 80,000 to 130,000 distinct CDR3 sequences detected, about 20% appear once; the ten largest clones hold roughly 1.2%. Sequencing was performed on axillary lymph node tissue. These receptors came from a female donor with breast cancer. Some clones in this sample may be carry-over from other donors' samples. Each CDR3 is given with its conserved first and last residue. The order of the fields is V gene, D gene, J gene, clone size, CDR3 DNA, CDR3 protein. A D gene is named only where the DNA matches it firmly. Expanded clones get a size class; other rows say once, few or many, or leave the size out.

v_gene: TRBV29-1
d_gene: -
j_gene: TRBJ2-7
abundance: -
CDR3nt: TGCAGCGTCATGGGAAGCGGAAGCTACGGGCAGTACTTC
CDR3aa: CSVMGSGSYGQYF

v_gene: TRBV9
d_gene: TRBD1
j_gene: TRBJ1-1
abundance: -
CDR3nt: TGTGCCAGCAGCGGGGACAGTCTAGGGACCAGTGAAGCTTTCTTT
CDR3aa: CASSGDSLGTSEAFF

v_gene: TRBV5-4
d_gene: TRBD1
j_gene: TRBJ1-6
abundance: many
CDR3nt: TGTGCCAGCAGCCCGAACAGGGGGCAAAATTCACCCCTCCACTTT
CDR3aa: CASSPNRGQNSPLHF

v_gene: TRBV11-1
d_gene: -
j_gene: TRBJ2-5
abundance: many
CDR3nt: TGTGCCAGCAGCTTAGTGGACGTGGGAGAGACCCAGTACTTC
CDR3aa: CASSLVDVGETQYF

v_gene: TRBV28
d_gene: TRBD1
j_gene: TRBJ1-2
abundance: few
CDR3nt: TGTGCCAGCAGTTTTATGCAAGGGGGCTACTATGGCTACACCTTC
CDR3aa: CASSFMQGGYYGYTF

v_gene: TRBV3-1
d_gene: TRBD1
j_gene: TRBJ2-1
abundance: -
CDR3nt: TGTGCCAGCAAGCCACGAGACAGGGGGAGTGAGCAGTTCTTC
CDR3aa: CASKPRDRGSEQFF

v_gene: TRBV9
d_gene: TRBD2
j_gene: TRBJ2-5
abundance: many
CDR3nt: TGTGCCAGCAGCGTAGGGGGACTAGCGGGATCCGAGACCCAGTACTTC
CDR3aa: CASSVGGLAGSETQYF

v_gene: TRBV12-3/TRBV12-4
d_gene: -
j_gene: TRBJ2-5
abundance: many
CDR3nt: TGTGCCAGCTCGGCGGCAGAACAAGAGACCCAGTACTTC
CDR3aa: CASSAAEQETQYF

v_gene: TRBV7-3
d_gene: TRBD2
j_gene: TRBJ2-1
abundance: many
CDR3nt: TGTGCCAGCAGCTTAGGGGCTAGCGGGGGGTACAATGAGCAGTTCTTC
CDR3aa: CASSLGASGGYNEQFF

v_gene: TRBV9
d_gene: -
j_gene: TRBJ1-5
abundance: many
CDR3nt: TGTGCCAGCTCGCAGGGGTGGGATCAGCCCCAGCATTTT
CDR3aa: CASSQGWDQPQHF

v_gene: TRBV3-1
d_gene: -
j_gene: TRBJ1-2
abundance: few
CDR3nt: TGTGCCAGCAGCCAAGTTAGGGGAGCTAACTATGGCTACACCTTC
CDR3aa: CASSQVRGANYGYTF

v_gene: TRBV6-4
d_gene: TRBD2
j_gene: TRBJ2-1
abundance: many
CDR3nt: TGTGCCAGCAGTATTAGCGGGGGGGACTACAATGAGCAGTTCTTC
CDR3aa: CASSISGGDYNEQFF

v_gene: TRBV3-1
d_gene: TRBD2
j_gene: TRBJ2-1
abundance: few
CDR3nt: TGTGCCAGCAGCCAAAGCGGGGGAACTGGCGGGAGGGCGGAGCAGTTCTTC
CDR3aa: CASSQSGGTGGRAEQFF